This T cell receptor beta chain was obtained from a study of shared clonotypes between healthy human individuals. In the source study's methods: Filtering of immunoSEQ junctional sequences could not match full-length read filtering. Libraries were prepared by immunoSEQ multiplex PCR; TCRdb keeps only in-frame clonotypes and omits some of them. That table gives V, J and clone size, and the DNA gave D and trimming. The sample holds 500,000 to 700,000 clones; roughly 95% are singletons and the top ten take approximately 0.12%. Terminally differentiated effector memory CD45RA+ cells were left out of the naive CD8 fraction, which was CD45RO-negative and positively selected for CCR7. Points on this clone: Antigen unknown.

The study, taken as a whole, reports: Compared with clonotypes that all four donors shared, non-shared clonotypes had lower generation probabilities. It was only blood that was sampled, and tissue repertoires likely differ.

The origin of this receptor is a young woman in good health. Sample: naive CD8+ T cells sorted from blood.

The CDR3: CASSQLTGGGTEAFF. In nucleotides, the CDR3 is TGCGCCAGCAGCCAACTCACAGGGGGGGGCACTGAAGCTTTCTTT. V and J are TRBV4-1 and TRBJ1-1, with 8 nucleotides matching TRBD1. The germline V gene has CDR1 MGHRA and CDR2 YSYEKL. Trimming cost V 2 bases and J 4 bases; bases outside gene matches: 6. CDR3 length: 15 residues.